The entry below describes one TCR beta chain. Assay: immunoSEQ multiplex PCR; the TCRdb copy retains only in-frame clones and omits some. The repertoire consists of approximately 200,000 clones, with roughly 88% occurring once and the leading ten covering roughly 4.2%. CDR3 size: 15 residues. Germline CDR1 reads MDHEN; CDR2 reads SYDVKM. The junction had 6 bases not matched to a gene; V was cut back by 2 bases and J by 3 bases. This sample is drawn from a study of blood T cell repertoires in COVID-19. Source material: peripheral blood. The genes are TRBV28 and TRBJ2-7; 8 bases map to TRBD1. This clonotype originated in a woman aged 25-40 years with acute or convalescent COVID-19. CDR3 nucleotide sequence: TGTGCCAGCAGTTTAGGCGGCGACAGGGGCTACGAGCAGTACTTC. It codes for CASSLGGDRGYEQYF.